These T cell receptor beta chains were read from a single sample in a study of T cells in Graves' hyperthyroidism and ophthalmopathy. One entry per CDR3 protein results from TCRdb running MiXCR on the multiplex PCR reads. The sample lists about 560,000 distinct CDR3 sequences, 16% seen once, with approximately 20% in the top ten. Sequencing was performed on blood. These receptors were taken from a woman between 18 and 29 years old with Graves' hyperthyroidism. Each CDR3 is given with its conserved first and last residue. The order of the fields is V gene, D gene, J gene, clone size, CDR3 DNA, CDR3 protein. A D gene is named only where the DNA matches it firmly. Clone size is stated in some rows and not others, as once, few, many or a class when expanded.

v_gene: TRBV20-1; d_gene: -; j_gene: TRBJ1-1; abundance: -; CDR3nt: TGCAGTGCTAGAGATAGTGACATGGGCACTGAAGCTTTCTTT; CDR3aa: CSARDSDMGTEAFF
v_gene: TRBV7-2; d_gene: TRBD1; j_gene: TRBJ1-2; abundance: many; CDR3nt: TGTGCCAGCAGCTTAAACAGCAGGGGGGTCGATGGCTACACCTTC; CDR3aa: CASSLNSRGVDGYTF
v_gene: TRBV4-2; d_gene: -; j_gene: TRBJ2-7; abundance: few; CDR3nt: TGTGCCAGCAGCCAAGATCGATCAGGGGTCTCCTACGAGCAGTACTTC; CDR3aa: CASSQDRSGVSYEQYF
v_gene: TRBV5-1; d_gene: -; j_gene: TRBJ2-3; abundance: many; CDR3nt: TGCGCCAGCAGCTTGGCGGCCGGGACCTCCTTGGATACGCAGTATTTT; CDR3aa: CASSLAAGTSLDTQYF
v_gene: TRBV15; d_gene: -; j_gene: TRBJ2-3; abundance: -; CDR3nt: TGTGCCACCAGCAGAGACGCGGGGCCCACAGATACGCAGTATTTT; CDR3aa: CATSRDAGPTDTQYF
v_gene: TRBV7-6; d_gene: TRBD2; j_gene: TRBJ2-7; abundance: few; CDR3nt: TGTGCCAGCAGCCAATGGACTAGCGGGAGCATATACGAGCAGTACTTC; CDR3aa: CASSQWTSGSIYEQYF
v_gene: TRBV4-1; d_gene: TRBD2; j_gene: TRBJ2-2; abundance: -; CDR3nt: TGCGCCAGCAGCTCCAGGAAGCTAGCGGATTTCGCGAACACCGGGGAGCTGTTTTTT; CDR3aa: CASSSRKLADFANTGELFF
v_gene: TRBV10-1; d_gene: -; j_gene: TRBJ2-7; abundance: many; CDR3nt: TGCGCCAGCAGTCTGGACACGAGCTCCTACGAGCAGTACTTC; CDR3aa: CASSLDTSSYEQYF
v_gene: TRBV7-2; d_gene: -; j_gene: TRBJ2-1; abundance: few; CDR3nt: TGTGCCAGCAGTCATACCGGGACGCGCAGGAATGAGCAGTTCTTC; CDR3aa: CASSHTGTRRNEQFF
v_gene: TRBV20-1; d_gene: -; j_gene: TRBJ2-7; abundance: -; CDR3nt: TGCAGTGCTACAGGGGAGCGGCGAACCTACGAGCAGTACTTC; CDR3aa: CSATGERRTYEQYF
v_gene: TRBV20-1; d_gene: -; j_gene: TRBJ1-6; abundance: many; CDR3nt: TGCAGTGCGTCGGGGAGCTCCTATAATTCACCCCTCCACTTT; CDR3aa: CSASGSSYNSPLHF
v_gene: TRBV10-2; d_gene: TRBD1; j_gene: TRBJ2-6; abundance: -; CDR3nt: TGCGCCAGCAGTGAACCGGGACAGGGGCTATCTGGGGCCAACGTCCTGACTTTC; CDR3aa: CASSEPGQGLSGANVLTF
v_gene: TRBV19; d_gene: -; j_gene: TRBJ1-1; abundance: -; CDR3nt: TGTGCCAGTAGCGCCGGGACGCGAATTAACACTGAAGCTTTCTTT; CDR3aa: CASSAGTRINTEAFF
v_gene: TRBV5-8; d_gene: -; j_gene: TRBJ2-7; abundance: many; CDR3nt: TGTGCCAGCAGCTTGGACTTTTCCTACGAGCAGTACTTC; CDR3aa: CASSLDFSYEQYF
v_gene: TRBV29-1; d_gene: TRBD1; j_gene: TRBJ1-1; abundance: few; CDR3nt: TGCAGCGTCCCACAGGGGTTGAACACTGAAGCTTTCTTT; CDR3aa: CSVPQGLNTEAFF
v_gene: TRBV6-5; d_gene: -; j_gene: TRBJ2-1; abundance: -; CDR3nt: TGTGCCAGCAGTTACGGCCGGGGATGGTACAATGAGCAGTTCTTC; CDR3aa: CASSYGRGWYNEQFF
v_gene: TRBV6-6; d_gene: -; j_gene: TRBJ1-1; abundance: few; CDR3nt: TGTGCCAGCAGTTACGTCCGCCAGGCGACTGAAGCTTTCTTT; CDR3aa: CASSYVRQATEAFF
v_gene: TRBV10-1; d_gene: -; j_gene: TRBJ2-1; abundance: -; CDR3nt: TGCGCCAGCAGTGCCCCATCCATGGGCCGCAATGAGCAGTTCTTC; CDR3aa: CASSAPSMGRNEQFF
v_gene: TRBV2; d_gene: TRBD2; j_gene: TRBJ2-2; abundance: few; CDR3nt: TGTGCCAGCACCCCCGGGGGGTGGGAGCTGTTTTTT; CDR3aa: CASTPGGWELFF
v_gene: TRBV27; d_gene: -; j_gene: TRBJ2-5; abundance: many; CDR3nt: TGTGCCAGCAGTCCGGATAGGCTACAAGAGACCCAGTACTTC; CDR3aa: CASSPDRLQETQYF
v_gene: TRBV7-2; d_gene: -; j_gene: TRBJ2-7; abundance: many; CDR3nt: TGTGCCAGCAGCCGAAGTAGCGGAGCCCTTCCCCCCTACGAGCAGTACTTC; CDR3aa: CASSRSSGALPPYEQYF
v_gene: TRBV7-9; d_gene: -; j_gene: TRBJ2-7; abundance: many; CDR3nt: TGTGCCAGCAGCTCGAGCCTTAGCGTCTACGAGCAGTACTTC; CDR3aa: CASSSSLSVYEQYF
v_gene: TRBV4-1; d_gene: TRBD1; j_gene: TRBJ1-2; abundance: many; CDR3nt: TGCGCCAGCAGCCAAGACCAGGGGACAGGGAGTAACTATGGCTACACCTTC; CDR3aa: CASSQDQGTGSNYGYTF
v_gene: TRBV20-1; d_gene: TRBD2; j_gene: TRBJ2-3; abundance: -; CDR3nt: TGCAGTGCAAATAACCCCGGGACTACCCCCACAGATACGCAGTATTTT; CDR3aa: CSANNPGTTPTDTQYF
v_gene: TRBV3-1; d_gene: -; j_gene: TRBJ2-7; abundance: -; CDR3nt: TGTGCCAGCAGCCAAGGTGAATACTACGAGCAGTACTTC; CDR3aa: CASSQGEYYEQYF
v_gene: TRBV5-1; d_gene: TRBD1; j_gene: TRBJ2-1; abundance: many; CDR3nt: TGCGCCAGCAGCGTGGGACAGGTTATCAATGAGCAGTTCTTC; CDR3aa: CASSVGQVINEQFF
v_gene: TRBV4-2; d_gene: TRBD2; j_gene: TRBJ2-7; abundance: few; CDR3nt: TGTGCCAGCAGCCAAGTCGGACTAGTTCTCCACGAGCAGTACTTC; CDR3aa: CASSQVGLVLHEQYF
v_gene: TRBV27; d_gene: TRBD1; j_gene: TRBJ2-4; abundance: many; CDR3nt: TGTGCCAGCAGTTCCGGGACAGGGGGAAGAAACATTCAGTACTTC; CDR3aa: CASSSGTGGRNIQYF
v_gene: TRBV19; d_gene: -; j_gene: TRBJ2-3; abundance: few; CDR3nt: TGTGCCAGTAGCGTCTCCCCAGATACGCAGTATTTT; CDR3aa: CASSVSPDTQYF